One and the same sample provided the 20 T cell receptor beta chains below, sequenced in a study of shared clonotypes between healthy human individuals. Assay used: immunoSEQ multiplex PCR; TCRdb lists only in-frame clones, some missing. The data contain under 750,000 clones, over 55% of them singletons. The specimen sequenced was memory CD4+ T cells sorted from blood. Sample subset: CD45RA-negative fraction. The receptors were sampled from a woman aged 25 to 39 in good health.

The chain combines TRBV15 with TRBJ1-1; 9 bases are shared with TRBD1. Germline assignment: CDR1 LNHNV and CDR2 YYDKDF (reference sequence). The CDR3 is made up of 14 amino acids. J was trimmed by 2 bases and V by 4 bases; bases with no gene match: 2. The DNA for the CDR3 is TGTGCCACCAGCAAGGGACAGGGCAACACTGAAGCTTTCTTT. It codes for CATSKGQGNTEAFF.

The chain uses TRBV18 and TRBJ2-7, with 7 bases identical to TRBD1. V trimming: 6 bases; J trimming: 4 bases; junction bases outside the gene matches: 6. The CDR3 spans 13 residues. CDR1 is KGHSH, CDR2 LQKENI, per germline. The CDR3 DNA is TGTGCCAGCTCTAGGACAGGTATATACGAGCAGTACTTC. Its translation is CASSRTGIYEQYF.

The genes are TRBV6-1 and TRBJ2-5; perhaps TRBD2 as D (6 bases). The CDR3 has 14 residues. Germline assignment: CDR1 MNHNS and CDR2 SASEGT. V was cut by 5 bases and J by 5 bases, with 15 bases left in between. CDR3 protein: CASSLTDGGETQYF. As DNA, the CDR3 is TGTGCCAGCAGTTTGACAGACGGAGGGGAGACCCAGTACTTC.

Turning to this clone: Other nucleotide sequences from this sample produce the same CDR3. In DNA form, the CDR3 reads TGTGCCAGCAGCTTAGCGGGAGTGAGGGCAGATACGCAGTATTTT. This sequence encodes CASSLAGVRADTQYF. The chain is built from TRBV7-9 and TRBJ2-3, with D perhaps matching TRBD2 (5 bases). CDR3 size: 15 residues. The V and J ends lost 0 bases and 4 bases respectively, with 11 bases between them. Looked up from germline, CDR1 is SEHNR and CDR2 is FQNEAQ (reference sequence).

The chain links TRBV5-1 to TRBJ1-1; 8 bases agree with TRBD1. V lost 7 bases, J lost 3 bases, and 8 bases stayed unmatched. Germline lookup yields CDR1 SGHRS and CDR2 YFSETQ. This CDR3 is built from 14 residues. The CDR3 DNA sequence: TGCGCCAGCGCCCAAGGACAGGGTTACACTGAAGCTTTCTTT. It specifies CASAQGQGYTEAFF.

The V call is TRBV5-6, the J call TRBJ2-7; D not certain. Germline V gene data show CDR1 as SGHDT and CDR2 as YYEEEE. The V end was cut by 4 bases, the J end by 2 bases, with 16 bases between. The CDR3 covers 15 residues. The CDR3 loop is CASSPLLRAPYEQYF. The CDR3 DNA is TGTGCCAGCAGCCCACTGCTTCGGGCTCCCTACGAGCAGTACTTC. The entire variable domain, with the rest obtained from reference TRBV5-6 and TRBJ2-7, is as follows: DAGVTQSPTHLIKTRGQQVTLRCSPKSGHDTVSWYQQALGQGPQFIFQYYEEEERQRGNFPDRFSGHQFPNYSSELNVNALLLGDSALYLCASSPLLRAPYEQYFGPGTRLTVT.

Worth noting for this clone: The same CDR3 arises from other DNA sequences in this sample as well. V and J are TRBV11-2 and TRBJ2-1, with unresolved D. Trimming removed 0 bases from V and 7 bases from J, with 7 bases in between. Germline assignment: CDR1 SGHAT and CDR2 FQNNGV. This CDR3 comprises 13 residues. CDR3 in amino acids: CASSLDLNNEQFF. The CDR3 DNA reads TGTGCCAGCAGCTTAGATCTCAATAATGAGCAGTTCTTC.

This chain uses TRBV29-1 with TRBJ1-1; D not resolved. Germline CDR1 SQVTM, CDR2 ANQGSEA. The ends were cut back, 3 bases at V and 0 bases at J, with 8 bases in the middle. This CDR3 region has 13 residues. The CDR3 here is CSVDSGLNTEAFF. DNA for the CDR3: TGCAGCGTTGATTCCGGGTTGAACACTGAAGCTTTCTTT. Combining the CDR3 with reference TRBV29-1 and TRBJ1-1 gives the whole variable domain SAVISQKPSRDICQRGTSLTIQCQVDSQVTMMFWYRQQPGQSLTLIATANQGSEATYESGFVIDKFPISRPNLTFSTLTVSNMSPEDSSIYLCSVDSGLNTEAFFGQGTRLTVV.

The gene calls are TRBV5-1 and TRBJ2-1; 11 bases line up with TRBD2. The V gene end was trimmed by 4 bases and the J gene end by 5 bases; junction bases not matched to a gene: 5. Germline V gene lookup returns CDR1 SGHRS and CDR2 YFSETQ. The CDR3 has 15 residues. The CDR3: CASSQGLADHNEQFF. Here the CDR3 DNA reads TGCGCCAGCAGCCAGGGACTAGCGGACCACAATGAGCAGTTCTTC.

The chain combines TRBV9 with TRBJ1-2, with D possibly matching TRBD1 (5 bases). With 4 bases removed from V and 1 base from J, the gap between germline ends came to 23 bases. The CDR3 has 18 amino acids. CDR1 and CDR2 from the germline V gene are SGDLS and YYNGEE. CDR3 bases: TGTGCCAGCAGCAAAGGGACGGCGGCCTTTTCCTTTAACTATGGCTACACCTTC. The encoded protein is CASSKGTAAFSFNYGYTF.

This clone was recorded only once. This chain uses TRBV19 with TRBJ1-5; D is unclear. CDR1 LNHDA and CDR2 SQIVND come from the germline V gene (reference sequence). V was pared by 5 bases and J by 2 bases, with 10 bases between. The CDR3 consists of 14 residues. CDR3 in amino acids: CASSGLIGNQPQHF. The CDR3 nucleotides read TGTGCCAGTAGTGGGCTCATCGGCAATCAGCCCCAGCATTTT.

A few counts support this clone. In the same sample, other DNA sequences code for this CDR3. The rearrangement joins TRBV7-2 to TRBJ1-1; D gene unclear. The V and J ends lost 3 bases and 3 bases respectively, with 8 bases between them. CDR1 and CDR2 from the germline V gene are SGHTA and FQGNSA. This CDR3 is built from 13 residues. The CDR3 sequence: CASSFQRDTEAFF. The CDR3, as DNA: TGTGCCAGCAGCTTTCAACGGGACACTGAAGCTTTCTTT.

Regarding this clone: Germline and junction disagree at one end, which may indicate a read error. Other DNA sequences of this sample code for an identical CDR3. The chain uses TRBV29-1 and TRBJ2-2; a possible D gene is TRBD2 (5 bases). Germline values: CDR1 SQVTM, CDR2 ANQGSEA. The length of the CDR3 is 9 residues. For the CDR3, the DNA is TGCAGCGTGACCGGGGAACTGTTTTTT. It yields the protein CSVTGELFF.

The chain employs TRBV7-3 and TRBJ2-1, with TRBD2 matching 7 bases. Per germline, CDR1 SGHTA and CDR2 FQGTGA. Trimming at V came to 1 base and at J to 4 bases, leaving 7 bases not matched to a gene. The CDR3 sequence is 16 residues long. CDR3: CASSLRGLAGYNEQFF. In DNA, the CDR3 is TGTGCCAGCAGCTTAAGGGGATTAGCGGGTTACAATGAGCAGTTCTTC.

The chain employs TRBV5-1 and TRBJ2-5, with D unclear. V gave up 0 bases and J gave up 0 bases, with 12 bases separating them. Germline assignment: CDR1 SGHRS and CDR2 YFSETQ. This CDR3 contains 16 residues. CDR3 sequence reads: CASSLAFYSYQETQYF. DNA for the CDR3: TGCGCCAGCAGCTTGGCCTTTTATAGTTACCAAGAGACCCAGTACTTC.

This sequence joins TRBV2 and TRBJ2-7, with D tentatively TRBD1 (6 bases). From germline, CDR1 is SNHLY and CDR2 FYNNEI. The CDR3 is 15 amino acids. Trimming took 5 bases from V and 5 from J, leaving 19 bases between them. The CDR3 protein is CASSSVGRGLDEQYF. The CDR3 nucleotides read TGTGCCAGCAGTAGCGTAGGCAGGGGCCTGGACGAGCAGTACTTC.

DNA for the CDR3: TGTGCCAGCAGTGCCGCAGGGATTTCGGGCTATGGCTACACCTTC. Residues: CASSAAGISGYGYTF. The chain employs TRBV28 and TRBJ1-2, with D perhaps TRBD1 (5 bases). Looked up from germline, CDR1 is MDHEN and CDR2 is SYDVKM. V was clipped by 5 bases and J by 4 bases, with 17 bases between them. The CDR3 loop spans 15 amino acids.

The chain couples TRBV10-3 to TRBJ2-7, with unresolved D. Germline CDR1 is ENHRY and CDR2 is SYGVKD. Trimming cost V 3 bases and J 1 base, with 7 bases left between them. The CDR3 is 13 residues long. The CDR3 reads CAISDGRSYEQYF. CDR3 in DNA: TGTGCCATCAGTGACGGCAGATCCTACGAGCAGTACTTC.

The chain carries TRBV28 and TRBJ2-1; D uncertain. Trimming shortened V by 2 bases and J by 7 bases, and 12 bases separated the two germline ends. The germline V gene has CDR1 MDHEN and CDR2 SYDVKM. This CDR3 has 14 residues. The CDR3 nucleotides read TGTGCCAGCAGTTTACGAACCCCGGATAATGAGCAGTTCTTC. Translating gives CASSLRTPDNEQFF.

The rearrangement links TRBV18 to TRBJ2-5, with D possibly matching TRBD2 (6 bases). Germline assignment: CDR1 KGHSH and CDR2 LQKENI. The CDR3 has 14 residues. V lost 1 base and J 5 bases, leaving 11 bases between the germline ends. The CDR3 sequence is CASSPRGERETQYF. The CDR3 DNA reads TGTGCCAGCTCACCACGGGGGGAGAGGGAGACCCAGTACTTC.